The 24 T cell receptor beta chains listed next were all sequenced from one sample in a study of T cell responses to AZD1222 COVID-19 vaccine. Assay used: immunoSEQ multiplex PCR; TCRdb lists only in-frame clones, some missing. The table shows fewer than 150,000 clones, with 80% to 90% occurring only once. The specimen was peripheral blood, collected 28 days after the second AZD1222 dose. The receptor source for this set is an adult who received the AZD1222 COVID-19 vaccine.

V and J are TRBV7-2 and TRBJ1-1, with D tentatively TRBD1 (6 bases). Germline V gene data show CDR1 as SGHTA and CDR2 as FQGNSA. The V and J ends lost 3 bases and 1 base respectively, with 9 bases between them. CDR3 length: 14 amino acids. The CDR3 coding sequence is TGTGCCAGCAGCTTCCGGGGGGCGAACACTGAAGCTTTCTTT. As protein: CASSFRGANTEAFF.

V is TRBV25-1 and J is TRBJ1-1; the match to TRBD1 covers 10 bases. After removal of 0 bases from V and 5 bases from J, the junction contained 6 bases not matched to a gene. Germline CDR1 MGHDK, CDR2 SYGVNS. This CDR3 contains 16 residues. CDR3 region: CASSEYGRTGGTEAFF. CDR3 DNA sequence: TGTGCCAGCAGTGAATATGGACGGACAGGGGGAACTGAAGCTTTCTTT.

The V and J genes are TRBV19 and TRBJ2-7; 7 nucleotides line up with TRBD2. CDR3 size: 14 residues. V trimming: 3 bases; J trimming: 6 bases; junction bases outside the gene matches: 8. The V gene's germline CDR1 is LNHDA and CDR2 SQIVND (reference sequence). The CDR3 DNA follows: TGTGCCAGTAGTATGGGCGGGAGTGGGATCGAGCAGTACTTC. Translation gives CASSMGGSGIEQYF.

The rearrangement uses TRBV6-1 and TRBJ1-2; D ambiguous. Per the germline V gene, CDR1 is MNHNS and CDR2 is SASEGT. V lost 2 bases and J lost 4, with 14 bases in between. The CDR3 has 15 amino acids. The CDR3: CASSERRNALYGYTF. The CDR3 DNA reads TGTGCCAGCAGTGAAAGGAGAAACGCCCTCTATGGCTACACCTTC.

V is TRBV7-6 and J is TRBJ1-6; D remains ambiguous. The germline V and J ends were trimmed by 4 bases and 8 bases, with 15 bases remaining between them. From germline, CDR1 is SGHVS and CDR2 FNYEAQ. There are 15 residues in the CDR3. The chain's CDR3 is CASSSVGRLDSPLHF. The CDR3 DNA follows: TGTGCCAGCAGCTCCGTAGGCAGATTGGATTCACCCCTCCACTTT.

This clone was seen a handful of times. This chain links TRBV18 with TRBJ2-7, with 8 bases that match TRBD2. Germline V lookup: CDR1 KGHSH, CDR2 LQKENI. The trim removed 0 bases at V and 6 bases at J, leaving 7 bases unmatched. This CDR3 spans 15 amino acids. The CDR3 DNA follows: TGTGCCAGCTCACCACCAACAGCGGGAGCTTCCGAGCAGTACTTC. Translating gives CASSPPTAGASEQYF.

CDR3 amino acids: CASSFGPNYEAFF. The DNA of the CDR3 is TGTGCCAGCAGTTTCGGGCCGAATTATGAAGCTTTCTTT. This sequence joins TRBV12-3 or TRBV12-4 and TRBJ1-1; D not certain. This CDR3 spans 13 amino acids. V was cut by 3 bases and J by 7 bases, with 12 bases left in between.

The V call is TRBV3-1 (or the pseudogene TRBV3-2), the J call TRBJ2-7, with TRBD2 matching over 12 bases. J gave up 7 bases and V 5 bases, and 12 bases lay outside the gene matches. This CDR3 has 16 residues. Germline V gene lookup returns CDR1 LGHDT and CDR2 YNNKEL (reference sequence). CDR3 protein: CASSGLTSGGPREQYF. CDR3 coding DNA: TGTGCCAGCAGCGGCCTCACTAGCGGGGGGCCTCGGGAGCAGTACTTC.

This clone was picked up one time. This chain connects TRBV7-9 to TRBJ1-1, with D tentatively TRBD1 (5 bases). Looked up from germline, CDR1 is SEHNR and CDR2 is FQNEAQ (reference sequence). The CDR3 loop spans 14 amino acids. V was cut by 1 base and J by 1 base, with 7 bases left in between. CDR3 nucleotide sequence: TGTGCCAGCAGCTTAGGGACAACGAACACTGAAGCTTTCTTT. Translating it yields CASSLGTTNTEAFF.

The V call is TRBV5-8, the J call TRBJ1-1; D may be TRBD1 (5 bases). Per the germline V gene, CDR1 is SGHTS and CDR2 is YDEGEE. V lost 2 bases and J 4 bases, leaving 12 bases between the germline ends. The CDR3 runs to 14 residues. For the CDR3, the DNA is TGTGCCAGCAGCTTCGACGACAGACTCACTGAAGCTTTCTTT. It codes for CASSFDDRLTEAFF.

The rearrangement links TRBV4-1 to TRBJ2-3; D tentatively reads TRBD1 or TRBD2 (5 bases each). This CDR3 spans 17 amino acids. Trimming took 0 bases from V and 4 from J, leaving 17 bases between them. The germline gives CDR1 MGHRA, CDR2 YSYEKL. The CDR3 DNA is TGCGCCAGCAGCCAAGAGGGGCTAGCAGTCTTTTCAGATACGCAGTATTTT. As protein: CASSQEGLAVFSDTQYF.

The chain has TRBV20-1 and TRBJ1-1; D call uncertain. The CDR3 runs to 11 residues. CDR1 and CDR2 (germline): DFQATT, SNEGSKA (reference sequence). The V end was cut by 6 bases, the J end by 1 base, with 6 bases between. The CDR3 region has the DNA TGCAGTGCCACCTGGAACACTGAAGCTTTCTTT. Encoded protein: CSATWNTEAFF.

This clone was detected only once. The chain employs TRBV3-1 (or the pseudogene TRBV3-2) and TRBJ2-5, with TRBD2 matching over 7 bases. The ends lost 1 base at V and 1 base at J; junction bases unmatched: 6. Germline values: CDR1 LGHDT, CDR2 YNNKEL (reference sequence). This CDR3 has 16 amino acids. The CDR3 DNA sequence: TGTGCCAGCAGCCAAGGCCTAGCGGACCCCCAAGAGACCCAGTACTTC. Its protein is CASSQGLADPQETQYF.

This chain uses TRBV7-9 with TRBJ1-5, with D possibly TRBD1 on 6 matching bases. CDR1 SEHNR and CDR2 FQNEAQ come from the germline V gene (reference sequence). The CDR3 has 14 residues. With 5 bases removed from V and 3 bases from J, the gap between germline ends came to 11 bases. CDR3 coding DNA: TGTGCCAGCAGCCCCTGGGGGGCCAATCAGCCCCAGCATTTT. It codes for CASSPWGANQPQHF.

V and J are TRBV3-1 (or the pseudogene TRBV3-2) and TRBJ2-5, with D unresolved. The V end was cut by 0 bases, the J end by 9 bases, with 11 bases between. The germline V gene has CDR1 LGHDT and CDR2 YNNKEL (reference sequence). This CDR3 region has 13 residues. The CDR3 sequence is CASSQDLGTAQYF. CDR3 coding DNA: TGTGCCAGCAGCCAAGATTTGGGTACGGCCCAGTACTTC.

V is TRBV7-9 and J is TRBJ1-4, with 8 positions matching TRBD1. V shed 6 bases, J shed 3 bases, and the junction held 6 bases outside the gene matches. CDR1 is SEHNR and CDR2 is FQNEAQ in the germline V gene (reference sequence). The CDR3 has 15 residues. Here the CDR3 DNA reads TGTGCCAGCAGTCCTCCGGGACAGGCTAATGAAAAACTGTTTTTT. Protein product: CASSPPGQANEKLFF.

The genes are TRBV5-4 and TRBJ1-1; a possible D gene is TRBD1 (5 bases). The germline CDR1 and CDR2 sequences are SGHNT and YYREEE (reference sequence). CDR3 length equals 18 residues. The germline V and J ends were trimmed by 0 bases and 3 bases, with 21 bases remaining between them. CDR3 sequence reads: CASSLAGGAGPLHTEAFF. In DNA, the CDR3 is TGTGCCAGCAGCTTGGCCGGAGGGGCCGGCCCCTTACACACTGAAGCTTTCTTT.

The V gene is TRBV6-5, the J gene TRBJ2-7; D remains unclear. The CDR3 covers 13 residues. V gave up 6 bases and J gave up 2 bases, with 11 bases separating them. Germline CDR1 reads MNHEY; CDR2 reads SVGAGI. The CDR3 DNA sequence: TGTGCCAGCAGAAAACAAGGAGCCTACGAGCAGTACTTC. Translating gives CASRKQGAYEQYF.

The CDR3 DNA reads as TGCGCCAGCAGCTATGCGGGGGGCCAATACAATGAGCAGTTCTTC. Amino acids: CASSYAGGQYNEQFF. V usage is TRBV5-1 and J usage is TRBJ2-1; TRBD2 aligns across 8 bases. V shed 3 bases and J 4 bases; nucleotides not matched to a gene: 6. In germline, CDR1 is SGHRS, CDR2 YFSETQ. The CDR3 has 15 residues.

The rearrangement joins TRBV6-6 to TRBJ2-7; D ambiguous. Germline loops: CDR1 MNHNY, CDR2 SVGAGI (reference sequence). V dropped 6 bases and J dropped 3 bases, with 12 bases sitting between them. The CDR3 has 13 residues. The CDR3 DNA follows: TGTGCCAGCAGCCCGAGAAGGGACTACGAGCAGTACTTC. Its translation: CASSPRRDYEQYF.

The sample holds a few counts of this clone. The chain links TRBV6-5 to TRBJ1-2; D gene uncertain. V lost 0 bases, J lost 8 bases, and 10 bases lay in between. The CDR3 totals 13 residues. The germline V gene has CDR1 MNHEY and CDR2 SVGAGI. CDR3 in DNA: TGTGCCAGCAGTTACTCGGGCGTCAGAGGCTACACCTTC. It codes for CASSYSGVRGYTF.

The rearrangement joins TRBV11-3 to TRBJ1-1; no definite D call. The CDR3 has 15 amino acids. With 11 bases removed from V and 0 bases from J, the gap between germline ends came to 19 bases. Germline assignment: CDR1 SGHNT and CDR2 YENEEA. CDR3: CAYTFKRDMNTEAFF. CDR3 nucleotides: TGTGCCTACACCTTTAAGAGGGATATGAACACTGAAGCTTTCTTT.

The rearrangement joins TRBV7-9 to TRBJ1-5; 11 bases align to TRBD1. V was pared by 5 bases and J by 6 bases, with 6 bases of the junction left unmatched. Germline CDR1 SEHNR, CDR2 FQNEAQ (reference sequence). The CDR3 has 15 residues. For the CDR3, the DNA is TGTGCCAGCAGCGCGGGACAGGGGGAAGGTCAGCCCCAGCATTTT. Amino acids: CASSAGQGEGQPQHF. Full variable domain (rest looked up from reference TRBV7-9 and TRBJ1-5): DTGVSQNPRHKITKRGQNVTFRCDPISEHNRLYWYRQTLGQGPEFLTYFQNEAQLEKSRLLSDRFSAERPKGSFSTLEIQRTEQGDSAMYLCASSAGQGEGQPQHFGDGTRLSIL.

The genes are TRBV18 and TRBJ1-2; the D gene is possibly TRBD1 (6 bases). The CDR3 runs to 13 residues. V gave up 3 bases and J gave up 5 bases, with 10 bases separating them. Germline assignment: CDR1 KGHSH and CDR2 LQKENI. CDR3 DNA sequence: TGTGCCAGCTCACCCGAAGGGGGATATGGCTACACCTTC. It specifies CASSPEGGYGYTF.